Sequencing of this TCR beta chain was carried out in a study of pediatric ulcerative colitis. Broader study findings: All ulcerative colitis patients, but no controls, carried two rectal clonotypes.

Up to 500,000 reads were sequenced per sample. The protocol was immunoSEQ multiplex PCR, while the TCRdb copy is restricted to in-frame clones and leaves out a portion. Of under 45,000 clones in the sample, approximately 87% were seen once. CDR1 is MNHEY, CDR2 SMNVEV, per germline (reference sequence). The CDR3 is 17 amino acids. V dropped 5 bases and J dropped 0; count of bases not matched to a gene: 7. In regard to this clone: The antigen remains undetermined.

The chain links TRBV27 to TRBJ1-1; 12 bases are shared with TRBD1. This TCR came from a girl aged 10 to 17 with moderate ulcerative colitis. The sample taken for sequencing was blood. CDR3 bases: TGTGCCAGCAGTGTTGGGACAGGGGGCTTTGTGAACACTGAAGCTTTCTTT. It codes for CASSVGTGGFVNTEAFF.